This T cell receptor beta chain was sequenced for a study of PD-1 blockade in classical Hodgkin lymphoma. Study-level findings and limits: CD4+ TCR diversity rose significantly by C4D1, and CD8+ TCR diversity did not. Before treatment, TCR diversity in newly diagnosed patients was reportedly lower than in healthy donors.

The sample's time point: cycle 4 day 1 (C4D1), after 5 to 7 weeks of nivolumab. All trial patients relapsed after autologous stem cell transplantation. Turning to this clone: Its antigen is not known.

V lost 8 bases, J lost 5 bases, and 18 bases lay in between. CDR3 size: 14 residues. Germline V gene data show CDR1 as WSHSY and CDR2 as SAAADI. Here immunoSEQ multiplex PCR was the method, and the copy in TCRdb shows in-frame clones only, minus some. The sample lists more than 85,000 clones, 89% occurring once. The source is a human donor with classical Hodgkin lymphoma. V usage is TRBV10-2 and J usage is TRBJ1-1, with a possible D match to TRBD1 (6 bases). The material sequenced was peripheral blood mononuclear cells (PBMCs), taken before the fourth cycle of nivolumab. The CDR3: CASGDTGMGTEAFF. The CDR3 region has the DNA TGCGCCAGCGGAGATACAGGGATGGGAACTGAAGCTTTCTTT.